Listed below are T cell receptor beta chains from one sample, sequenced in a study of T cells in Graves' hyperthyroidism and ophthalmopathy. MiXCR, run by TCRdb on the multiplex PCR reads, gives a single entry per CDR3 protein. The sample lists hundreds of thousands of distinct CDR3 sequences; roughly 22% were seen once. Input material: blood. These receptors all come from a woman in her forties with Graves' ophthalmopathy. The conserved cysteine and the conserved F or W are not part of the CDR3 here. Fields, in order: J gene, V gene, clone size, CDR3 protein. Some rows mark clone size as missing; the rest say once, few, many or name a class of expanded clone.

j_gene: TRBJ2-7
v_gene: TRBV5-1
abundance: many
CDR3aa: ASSAGTGSYEQY

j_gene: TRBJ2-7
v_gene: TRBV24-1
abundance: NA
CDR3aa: ATSDSDRAGSYEQY

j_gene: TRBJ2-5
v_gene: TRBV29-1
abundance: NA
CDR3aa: SARLAKETQY

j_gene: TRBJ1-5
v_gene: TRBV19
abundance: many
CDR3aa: ASTDTRVQH

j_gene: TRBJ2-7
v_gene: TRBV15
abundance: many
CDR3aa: ATSRGETYEQY

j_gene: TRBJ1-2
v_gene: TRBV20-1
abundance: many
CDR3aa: SATSPQAGGYT

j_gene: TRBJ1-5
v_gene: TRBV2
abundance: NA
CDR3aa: ASRVSMVAGSNQPQH

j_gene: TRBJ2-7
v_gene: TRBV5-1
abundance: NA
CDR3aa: ASSFTAGTDFDEQY

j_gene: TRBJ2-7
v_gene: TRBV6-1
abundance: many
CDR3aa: ASSEPGLASYEQY

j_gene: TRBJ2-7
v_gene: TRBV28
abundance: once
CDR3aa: ASIVQTPPYEQY

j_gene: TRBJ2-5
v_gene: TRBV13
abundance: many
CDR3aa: ASSVGTSEAQY

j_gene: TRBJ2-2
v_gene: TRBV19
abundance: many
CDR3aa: ASSRRGTGELF

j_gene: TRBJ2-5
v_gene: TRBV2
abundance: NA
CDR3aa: ASSEGRWRETQY

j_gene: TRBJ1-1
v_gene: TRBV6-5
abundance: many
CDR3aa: ASSYSDTEAF

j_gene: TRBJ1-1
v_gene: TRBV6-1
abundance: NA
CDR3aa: ASRKLYGNTEAF